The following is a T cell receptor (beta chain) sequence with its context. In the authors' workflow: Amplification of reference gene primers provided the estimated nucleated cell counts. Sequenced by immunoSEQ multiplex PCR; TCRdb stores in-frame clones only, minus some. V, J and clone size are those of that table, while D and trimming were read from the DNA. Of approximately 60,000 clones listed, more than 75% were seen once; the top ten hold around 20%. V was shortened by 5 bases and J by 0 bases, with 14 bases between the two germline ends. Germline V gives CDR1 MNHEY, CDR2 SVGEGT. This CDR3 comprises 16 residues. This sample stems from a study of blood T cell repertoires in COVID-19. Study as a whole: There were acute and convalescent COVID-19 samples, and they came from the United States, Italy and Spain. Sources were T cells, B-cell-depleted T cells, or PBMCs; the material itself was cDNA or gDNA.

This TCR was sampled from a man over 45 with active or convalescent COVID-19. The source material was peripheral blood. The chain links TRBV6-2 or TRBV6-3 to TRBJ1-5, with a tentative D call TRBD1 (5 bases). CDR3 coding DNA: TGTGCCAGCAGTAACGACCAGGGAGGTAGCAATCAGCCCCAGCATTTT. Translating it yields CASSNDQGGSNQPQHF.